These T cell receptor beta chains were read from a single sample in a study of T cell responses to AZD1222 COVID-19 vaccine. The repertoire was sequenced with immunoSEQ multiplex PCR; TCRdb's copy has only in-frame clones and lacks some. This table holds over 110,000 clones, around 91% found once. The material sequenced was peripheral blood, taken on day 0 of AZD1222 vaccination. These receptors came from an adult in good health. Both conserved end residues are part of each CDR3. A D gene is named only where the DNA matches it firmly. Clone size is stated in some rows and not others, as once, few, many or a class when expanded.

>.|TRBJ1-4|TRBV18|TRBD1
TGTGCCAGCTCATCGGCGGGACAGGGGGTAATATGGGATGAAAAACTGTTTTTT
CASSSAGQGVIWDEKLFF
>.|TRBJ1-3|TRBV11-2|.
TGTGCCAGCCCCGGAGGGGGGCCTGGAAACACCATATATTTT
CASPGGGPGNTIYF
>.|TRBJ2-7|TRBV3-1/TRBV3-2|TRBD2
TGTGCCAGCAGCCCGCCTAGCGGGGGACTCTACGAGCAGTACTTC
CASSPPSGGLYEQYF
>once|TRBJ2-1|TRBV9|TRBD2
TGTGCCAGCAGCGAAGCGACTAGCCCCCATGAGCAGTTCTTC
CASSEATSPHEQFF
>.|TRBJ1-1|TRBV25-1|.
TGTGCCAGCAGCCGGGGTTCAAACACTGAAGCTTTCTTT
CASSRGSNTEAFF
>.|TRBJ2-1|TRBV5-1|.
TGCGCCAGCAGGAGGGGGTACAATGAGCAGTTCTTC
CASRRGYNEQFF
>.|TRBJ1-2|TRBV3-1/TRBV3-2|TRBD1
TGTGCCAGCAGCCGACTGGACAGGGGCTATGGCTACACCTTC
CASSRLDRGYGYTF
>.|TRBJ2-5|TRBV18|TRBD1
TGTGCCAGCTCACCGGGACAGCTCCAAGAGACCCAGTACTTC
CASSPGQLQETQYF
>.|TRBJ2-7|TRBV7-8|.
TGTGCCAGCAGCTTAGGGTATGGGGGAGCGGCCCACGAGCAGTACTTC
CASSLGYGGAAHEQYF
>.|TRBJ2-7|TRBV27|TRBD2
TGTGCCAGCAGTCCCGAAGGGACTAGCGGGAGGGCCTGGGACTTC
CASSPEGTSGRAWDF
>.|TRBJ2-5|TRBV24-1|.
TGTGCCACCAGTGCCCGTACGGCTTCAGGGACGCAAGAGACCCAGTACTTC
CATSARTASGTQETQYF